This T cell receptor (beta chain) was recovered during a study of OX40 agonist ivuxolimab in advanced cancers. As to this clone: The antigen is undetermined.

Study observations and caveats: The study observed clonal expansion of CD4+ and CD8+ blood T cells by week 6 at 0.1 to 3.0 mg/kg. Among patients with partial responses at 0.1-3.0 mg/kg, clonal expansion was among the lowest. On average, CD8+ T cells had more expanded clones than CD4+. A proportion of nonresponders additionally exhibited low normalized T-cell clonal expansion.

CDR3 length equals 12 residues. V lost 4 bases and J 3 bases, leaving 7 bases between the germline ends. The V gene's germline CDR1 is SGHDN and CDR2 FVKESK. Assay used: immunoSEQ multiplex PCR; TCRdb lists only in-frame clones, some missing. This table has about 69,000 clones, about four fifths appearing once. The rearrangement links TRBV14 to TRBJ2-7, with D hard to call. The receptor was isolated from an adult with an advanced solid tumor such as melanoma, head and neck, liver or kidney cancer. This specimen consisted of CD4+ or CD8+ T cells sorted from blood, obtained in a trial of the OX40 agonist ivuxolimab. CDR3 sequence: CASSPDFYEQYF. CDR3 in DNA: TGTGCCAGCAGCCCCGACTTCTACGAGCAGTACTTC.